The present TCR beta chain was sequenced within a study of graft-versus-host responses after intestinal transplantation. V was shortened by 2 bases and J by 10 bases, with 18 bases between the two germline ends. The CDR3 spans 15 residues. CDR1 PRHDT and CDR2 FYEKMQ come from the germline V gene (reference sequence). This clone was detected only once. Antigen: not known. Assay used: immunoSEQ multiplex PCR; TCRdb lists only in-frame clones, some missing. The table records about 120,000 clones, roughly 95% of them present only once. Sequencing used unstimulated CD8+ T cells sorted from spleen or lymph node cells, obtained before intestinal transplant. This receptor was obtained from a human donor who received an intestinal transplant. The chain is built from TRBV13 and TRBJ2-1; D is unresolved. CDR3 protein: CASSLPLDRSKEQFF. The CDR3, as DNA: TGTGCCAGCAGCTTACCCTTGGACCGAAGTAAAGAGCAGTTCTTC.